Shown below are 27 T cell receptor beta chains from a single sample sequenced in a study of CXCR3-negative and CXCR3-positive naive CD8 T cells. These TCRs are of unknown antigen specificity. The study made its TRB cDNA libraries by 5' RACE, adding UMI labels. TCRdb reprocessed the 5' RACE reads, with one entry per CDR3 protein and no DNA. The sample holds under 150,000 distinct CDR3 sequences. Study-level results: More hydrophobic TRB CDR3s occurred in CXCR3-positive than in CXCR3-negative naive cells.

Sequencing was done on a sample of naive CXCR3+ CD8+ T cells from blood. Stated subset: CD45RO-CCR7+CD27+CD95- naive CD8+ T cells expressing CXCR3 (TNR3+). All receptors derive from a human donor in good health. Some clones in this sample may be carry-over from other donors' samples.

The chain uses TRBV7-8 and TRBJ2-2. Germline values: CDR1 SGHVS, CDR2 FQNEAQ. This CDR3 is built from 16 residues. This CDR3 reads CASSLEPGMSTGELFF.

The rearrangement uses TRBV20-1 and TRBJ2-7. The CDR3 runs to 12 residues. CDR1 and CDR2 (germline): DFQATT, SNEGSKA (reference sequence). The CDR3 protein is CSARYTSYEQYF.

The V call is TRBV20-1, the J call TRBJ1-3. This CDR3 is built from 14 residues. Per germline, CDR1 DFQATT and CDR2 SNEGSKA (reference sequence). CDR3 loop: CSARSRQAGNTIYF.

The J gene is TRBJ1-2, the V gene TRBV7-3; TCRdb picks TRBD1, but there is no DNA to check that call. Per the germline V gene, CDR1 is SGHTA and CDR2 is FQGTGA. This CDR3 has 13 residues. CDR3 loop: CASSPTPAEGYTF.

The chain has TRBV29-1 and TRBJ2-1; TCRdb returns TRBD2, unconfirmable since there is no DNA. The germline V gene has CDR1 SQVTM and CDR2 ANQGSEA. The CDR3 length is 13 residues. CDR3 sequence: CSVEREFIDEQFF.

V is TRBV5-1 and J is TRBJ1-1; TCRdb proposes TRBD1, but this gene call is untestable without DNA. Germline CDR1 SGHRS, CDR2 YFSETQ. The CDR3 sequence is 17 residues long. The CDR3 sequence is CASSLSPPQGQYTEAFF.

The CDR3 sequence is CASSIVATSYEQYF. The chain employs TRBV19 and TRBJ2-7; with no DNA, the TCRdb D assignment of TRBD2 cannot be verified. This CDR3 spans 14 amino acids. Germline CDR1 reads LNHDA; CDR2 reads SQIVND (reference sequence).

The V gene is TRBV28, the J gene TRBJ2-1. The CDR3 covers 14 residues. Germline CDR1 reads MDHEN; CDR2 reads SYDVKM. CDR3 loop: CASSSDFSYNEQFF.

This chain connects TRBV7-9 to TRBJ2-5; with no DNA, the TCRdb D assignment of TRBD1 cannot be verified. Germline CDR1 and CDR2: SEHNR and FQNEAQ (reference sequence). The CDR3 loop spans 15 amino acids. CDR3: CASSLGSGTEETQYF.

CDR3 amino acids: CSVVTGVANTEAFF. This sequence joins TRBV29-1 and TRBJ1-1; TCRdb gives TRBD1 as the D gene, but with no DNA this cannot be confirmed. Germline V lookup: CDR1 SQVTM, CDR2 ANQGSEA. The CDR3 covers 14 residues.

V and J are TRBV12-3 or TRBV12-4 and TRBJ2-1; TCRdb's assignment of TRBD1 cannot be checked, as there is no DNA. This CDR3 has 13 residues. Here the CDR3 reads CACSPGAIDEQFF.

The chain is built from TRBV7-9 and TRBJ2-2; without DNA, the TCRdb call of TRBD2 cannot be checked. This CDR3 has 17 residues. The germline CDR1 and CDR2 sequences are SEHNR and FQNEAQ (reference sequence). The CDR3 region is CASSSIGRETATGELFF.

This chain uses TRBV20-1 with TRBJ1-1; the TRBD1 assignment by TCRdb is unverifiable without DNA. The CDR3 spans 11 residues. Germline CDR1 reads DFQATT; CDR2 reads SNEGSKA (reference sequence). The chain's CDR3 is CSAVQGTEAFF.

The chain has TRBV20-1 and TRBJ1-2; TCRdb indicates TRBD1, and absent DNA this call remains unverified. The germline V gene encodes CDR1 DFQATT and CDR2 SNEGSKA (reference sequence). This CDR3 has 15 amino acids. CDR3 residues: CSARDRGETGYGYTF.

The rearrangement uses TRBV19 and TRBJ2-3; TCRdb returns TRBD2, unconfirmable since there is no DNA. The CDR3 has 14 residues. The germline V gene has CDR1 LNHDA and CDR2 SQIVND (reference sequence). The CDR3 region is CASSMRERIDTQYF.

J is TRBJ1-2 and V is TRBV7-9. The CDR3 is 16 amino acids. Germline-derived CDR1 and CDR2 are SEHNR and FQNEAQ (reference sequence). The CDR3 sequence: CASSLEEWANYNGYTF.

The gene calls are TRBV6-6 and TRBJ1-1; the D call of TRBD1 rests on TCRdb alone, since no DNA is present to check it. The CDR3 runs to 14 residues. Germline CDR1 MNHNY, CDR2 SVGAGI (reference sequence). This CDR3 reads CASSYPGQNTEAFF.

This sequence joins TRBV7-9 and TRBJ1-2; TCRdb's D gene call, TRBD1, goes unchecked for lack of DNA. This CDR3 is built from 12 residues. Germline lookup yields CDR1 SEHNR and CDR2 FQNEAQ (reference sequence). The CDR3 protein is CASSLPPYGYTF.

The chain links TRBV7-9 to TRBJ1-1; TCRdb's D call, TRBD1, is unchecked because there is no DNA. Germline V gives CDR1 SEHNR, CDR2 FQNEAQ (reference sequence). The length of the CDR3 is 14 residues. The CDR3 region is CASSSGRANTEAFF. Combining the CDR3 with reference TRBV7-9 and TRBJ1-1 gives the whole variable domain DTGVSQNPRHKITKRGQNVTFRCDPISEHNRLYWYRQTLGQGPEFLTYFQNEAQLEKSRLLSDRFSAERPKGSFSTLEIQRTEQGDSAMYLCASSSGRANTEAFFGQGTRLTVV.

The chain combines TRBV7-9 with TRBJ1-2; the TCRdb call, TRBD1, lacks DNA for checking. CDR1 and CDR2 (germline): SEHNR, FQNEAQ (reference sequence). The CDR3 sequence is 16 residues long. CDR3 sequence: CASSLWVSGTDYGYTF.

This chain's CDR3 is CASSRTFTGELFF. This chain connects TRBV6-2 or TRBV6-3 to TRBJ2-2; there is no DNA to check the TCRdb D call of TRBD2. This CDR3 has 13 amino acids. Germline V CDR1 and CDR2: MNHEY, SVGEGT.

This chain connects TRBV2 to TRBJ2-7; TCRdb designates TRBD2, a call that cannot be tested without DNA. This CDR3 contains 16 residues. In germline, CDR1 is SNHLY, CDR2 FYNNEI. The CDR3 region is CASSEASSGGFYEQYF.

The chain combines TRBV29-1 with TRBJ1-5. The V gene's germline CDR1 is SQVTM and CDR2 ANQGSEA. The CDR3 consists of 14 residues. Here the CDR3 reads CSVVVEGSGQPQHF.

The V and J genes are TRBV3-1 and TRBJ2-7; TCRdb selects TRBD2, and the lack of DNA leaves this call unchecked. The V gene's germline CDR1 is LGHDT and CDR2 YNNKEL (reference sequence). This CDR3 contains 14 residues. CDR3 residues: CASKRVPPADEQYF.

The genes are TRBV29-1 and TRBJ1-3. The CDR3 sequence is 14 residues long. Per the germline V gene, CDR1 is SQVTM and CDR2 is ANQGSEA. The CDR3: CSAYVISSGNTIYF.

This chain connects TRBV29-1 to TRBJ2-5; TCRdb proposes TRBD2, but this gene call is untestable without DNA. CDR1 is SQVTM and CDR2 is ANQGSEA in the germline V gene. The CDR3 totals 14 residues. CDR3 region: CSVTPAGRGETQYF.

CDR3: CASSDAGFSYEQYF. This rearrangement joins TRBV6-1 to TRBJ2-7. Germline values: CDR1 MNHNS, CDR2 SASEGT. The CDR3 loop spans 14 amino acids.